One sample yielded the 13 T cell receptor beta chains listed below, sequenced in a study of identical twins. MiXCR was run by TCRdb on the 5' RACE reads, yielding one entry per CDR3 protein. The sample lists about 530,000 distinct CDR3 sequences; around 24% were seen once. The same sample was also studied in work on yellow fever vaccine responses in identical twins.

The material sequenced was CD4+ T cells sorted from blood. Every receptor here comes from a young woman in good health.

This clonotype appeared a few times. This sequence joins TRBV7-8 and TRBJ2-1, with 7 bases identical to TRBD2. Germline CDR1 SGHVS, CDR2 FQNEAQ. Trimming at V came to 1 base and at J to 8 bases, leaving 14 bases not matched to a gene. This CDR3 spans 17 amino acids. CDR3 in DNA: TGTGCCAGCAGCTTAGAGGGTCGGGGCGGGAGTAACGATGAGCAGTTCTTC. Its translation is CASSLEGRGGSNDEQFF.

The chain combines TRBV2 with TRBJ1-6; 9 positions agree with TRBD1. V was clipped by 3 bases and J by 8 bases; unmatched bases: 5. The germline CDR1 and CDR2 sequences are SNHLY and FYNNEI. CDR3 size: 15 residues. CDR3 in amino acids: CASSERTGEDSPLHF. CDR3 DNA sequence: TGTGCCAGCAGTGAGCGGACAGGGGAGGATTCACCCCTCCACTTT.

This clonotype occurred a few times. The junction shows a germline mismatch at one end, possibly a read error. The V call is TRBV28, the J call TRBJ2-3; 8 bases align to TRBD1. The CDR3 is made up of 18 amino acids. CDR1 and CDR2 from the germline V gene are MDHEN and SYDVKM. The CDR3 nucleotides are TGTGCCAGCGGAAACGGGACAGGTAGAGCGGGCCGCACCGATACGCAGTATTTT. Protein sequence: CASGNGTGRAGRTDTQYF.

The chain is built from TRBV20-1 and TRBJ2-1; TRBD2 matches 13 bases. J was trimmed by 7 bases and V by 5 bases; bases with no gene match: 8. Germline V lookup: CDR1 DFQATT, CDR2 SNEGSKA (reference sequence). This CDR3 is built from 15 residues. The CDR3 spells CSAGGLAGVGNEQFF. CDR3 DNA sequence: TGCAGTGCTGGTGGACTAGCGGGAGTAGGTAATGAGCAGTTCTTC.

Only a few counts were recorded for this clonotype. The chain has TRBV3-1 and TRBJ2-1, with 11 positions matching TRBD2. Trimming removed 5 bases from V and 4 bases from J; junction bases left unmatched: 10. The CDR3 has 17 amino acids. Germline CDR1 reads LGHDT; CDR2 reads YNNKEL (reference sequence). The CDR3 region has the DNA TGTGCCAGCAGCAAGATAGCGGGAGGGACGTCTTACAATGAGCAGTTCTTC. This gives the protein CASSKIAGGTSYNEQFF.

This clonotype has a handful of counts. The rearrangement links TRBV10-2 to TRBJ2-1, with TRBD2 matching 8 bases. The length of the CDR3 is 13 residues. With 6 bases clipped from V and 8 bases from J, the junction kept 6 bases outside the gene matches. Germline CDR1 and CDR2: WSHSY and SAAADI. As DNA, the CDR3 is TGCGCCAGCAGGAACGGGGGGGTCCATGAGCAGTTCTTC. This encodes CASRNGGVHEQFF.

In this sample, this clonotype turned up a few times. J is TRBJ2-7 and V is TRBV12-3 or TRBV12-4, with 15 bases that match TRBD2. The CDR3 is 17 residues long. V dropped 5 bases and J dropped 5; count of bases not matched to a gene: 10. The CDR3 DNA reads as TGTGCCAGCAGTACGGGACTAGCGGGAGGCAAACTGGACGAGCAGTACTTC. Protein product: CASSTGLAGGKLDEQYF.

The V gene is TRBV11-2, the J gene TRBJ2-7, with TRBD2 as a possible D gene (5 bases). The length of the CDR3 is 15 residues. Between the trimmed V and J ends, which lost 1 base and 3 bases, there was a span of 13 bases. The germline gives CDR1 SGHAT, CDR2 FQNNGV. CDR3 sequence: CASSLGRAAFYEQYV. DNA for the CDR3: TGTGCCAGCAGCTTAGGGCGAGCGGCGTTCTACGAGCAGTACGTC.

This clonotype has only a few counts. The chain is built from TRBV2 and TRBJ2-2; TRBD1 matches at 10 bases. The germline V gene has CDR1 SNHLY and CDR2 FYNNEI. J lost 4 bases, V lost 7 bases, and 6 bases had no gene match. This CDR3 is 15 amino acids long. The CDR3 DNA is TGTGCCAGCACCGGGACAGGGGCGCGCACCGGGGAGCTGTTTTTT. It encodes CASTGTGARTGELFF.

This clonotype turned up a few times. This chain connects TRBV5-5 to TRBJ2-1; 14 bases fit TRBD2. The germline V gene has CDR1 SGHKS and CDR2 YYEKEE (reference sequence). The length of the CDR3 is 16 residues. V lost 3 bases to trimming and J lost 7 bases; unmatched junction nucleotides: 6. DNA for the CDR3: TGTGCCAGCAGCTCACGACTAGCGGGGGGGGAAAATGAGCAGTTCTTC. It yields the protein CASSSRLAGGENEQFF.

The chain employs TRBV12-3 or TRBV12-4 and TRBJ1-5, with D perhaps TRBD1 (6 bases). This CDR3 region has 14 residues. Trimming cost V 4 bases and J 2 bases, with 9 bases left between them. The CDR3, as DNA: TGTGCCAGCAGTTACAGGGTTGGCAATCAGCCCCAGCATTTT. Translated: CASSYRVGNQPQHF.

This clonotype was detected a few times. J is TRBJ2-3 and V is TRBV4-1; no firm D call. Trimming left V 1 base short and J 0 bases short, with 11 bases between. The CDR3 is made up of 16 amino acids. Per germline, CDR1 MGHRA and CDR2 YSYEKL. The CDR3 DNA sequence: TGCGCCAGCAGCCAAGTTATAACGCCGAGCACAGATACGCAGTATTTT. Translating it yields CASSQVITPSTDTQYF.

The J gene is TRBJ2-3, the V gene TRBV12-3 or TRBV12-4; TRBD2 is a possible D gene (6 bases). V was pared by 3 bases and J by 1 base, with 11 bases between. CDR3 length: 15 residues. This CDR3 is CASSLRRDRTDTQYF. The CDR3 bases are TGTGCCAGCAGTTTGCGGCGGGACCGCACAGATACGCAGTATTTT.